Each of the 24 T cell receptor beta chains below was sequenced from the same sample in a study of shared clonotypes between healthy human individuals. The assay was immunoSEQ multiplex PCR, and TCRdb's table has in-frame clones only and misses some. This repertoire shows 640,000 or so clones, approximately 79% found once; its top ten account for 1.8%. Sequenced material: memory CD4+ T cells sorted from blood. Subset: CD45RA-negative fraction. The source of these receptors is a woman between 25 and 40 years old in good health.

The V call is TRBV6-1, the J call TRBJ1-1; unclear D gene. The germline CDR1 and CDR2 sequences are MNHNS and SASEGT. Trimming shortened V by 6 bases and J by 4 bases, and 15 bases separated the two germline ends. The CDR3 runs to 14 residues. The chain's CDR3 is CASRNEFSGTEAFF. The CDR3 nucleotides are TGTGCCAGCAGGAATGAATTCAGTGGCACTGAAGCTTTCTTT.

V usage is TRBV28 and J usage is TRBJ2-4, with 9 positions matching TRBD2. V shed 3 bases, J shed 11 bases, and the junction held 8 bases outside the gene matches. Germline V gives CDR1 MDHEN, CDR2 SYDVKM. This CDR3 spans 14 amino acids. CDR3 sequence: CASSFGAGGVLQYF. CDR3 nucleotides: TGTGCCAGCAGTTTTGGTGCGGGAGGGGTTCTTCAGTACTTC.

The genes are TRBV11-2 and TRBJ1-1; 7 nucleotides line up with TRBD1. CDR3 length: 15 residues. V shed 1 base and J 5 bases; nucleotides not matched to a gene: 7. Germline CDR1 reads SGHAT; CDR2 reads FQNNGV. The CDR3 coding sequence is TGTGCCAGCAGCTTAGTCGGAGGGGGCGCGACTGAAGCTTTCTTT. It is translated as CASSLVGGGATEAFF. The full variable domain, in which reference TRBV11-2 and TRBJ1-1 provide the parts outside the CDR3, is EAGVAQSPRYKIIEKRQSVAFWCNPISGHATLYWYQQILGQGPKLLIQFQNNGVVDDSQLPKDRFSAERLKGVDSTLKIQPAKLEDSAVYLCASSLVGGGATEAFFGQGTRLTVV.

The chain carries TRBV19 and TRBJ2-2; D is uncertain. This CDR3 spans 15 amino acids. V dropped 2 bases and J dropped 3 bases, with 10 bases sitting between them. CDR1 is LNHDA and CDR2 is SQIVND in the germline V gene (reference sequence). The CDR3 nucleotides read TGTGCCAGTAGTATATACGTGGCAGACACCGGGGAGCTGTTTTTT. It specifies CASSIYVADTGELFF.

This chain links TRBV6-1 with TRBJ2-3, with 11 bases fitting TRBD2. In germline, CDR1 is MNHNS, CDR2 SASEGT. V shed 5 bases, J shed 7 bases, and the junction held 11 bases outside the gene matches. The CDR3 consists of 16 residues. The CDR3 nucleotides are TGTGCCAGCAGTAAAGGGACTAGCGGAACCAGTTATACGCAGTATTTT. This translates into CASSKGTSGTSYTQYF.

The J gene is TRBJ2-4, the V gene TRBV18; D is unresolved. Germline CDR1 is KGHSH and CDR2 is LQKENI. This CDR3 has 15 residues. The V end lost 2 bases, the J end lost 7 bases, and 15 bases lay between the germline ends. CDR3 loop: CASSPRTEQHNIQYF. The CDR3 bases are TGTGCCAGCTCACCAAGGACCGAACAACATAACATTCAGTACTTC.

In DNA form, the CDR3 reads TGTGCCAGCAGTTCCCAACCGGGACGAAGCTCCTACGAGCAGTACTTC. Its translation is CASSSQPGRSSYEQYF. This rearrangement joins TRBV28 to TRBJ2-7, with D perhaps matching TRBD1 or TRBD2 (5 bases each). V lost 4 bases and J 0 bases, leaving 16 bases between the germline ends. The germline CDR1 and CDR2 sequences are MDHEN and SYDVKM. The CDR3 extends over 16 amino acids.

The V and J genes are TRBV7-7 and TRBJ1-4; TRBD1 aligns across 10 bases. Trimming cost V 3 bases and J 6 bases; bases outside gene matches: 16. The CDR3 contains 19 residues. The germline V gene has CDR1 SSHAT and CDR2 FNYEAQ (reference sequence). DNA for the CDR3: TGTGCCAGCAGCTTCCCGGGACAGGGGTTAAATTTTGTATATGAAAAACTGTTTTTT. Protein product: CASSFPGQGLNFVYEKLFF.

This clone occurred once. The rearrangement joins TRBV15 to TRBJ2-1, with TRBD2 matching over 7 bases. Trimming removed 2 bases from V and 1 base from J; junction bases left unmatched: 2. Germline V lookup: CDR1 LNHNV, CDR2 YYDKDF (reference sequence). This CDR3 is 15 amino acids long. This CDR3 is CATSRRTSSYNEQFF. CDR3 nucleotides: TGTGCCACCAGCAGACGGACTAGTTCCTACAATGAGCAGTTCTTC. Variable domain in full (rest from reference TRBV15 and TRBJ2-1): DAMVIQNPRYQVTQFGKPVTLSCSQTLNHNVMYWYQQKSSQAPKLLFHYYDKDFNNEADTPDNFQSRRPNTSFCFLDIRSPGLGDTAMYLCATSRRTSSYNEQFFGPGTRLTVL.

Remarks on this clone: It may be a read error: a sequence one base away is much more abundant. V usage is TRBV5-1 and J usage is TRBJ2-1; D remains ambiguous. This CDR3 comprises 15 residues. The V gene's germline CDR1 is SGHRS and CDR2 YFSETQ. Trimming left V 1 base short and J 3 bases short, with 11 bases between. The CDR3 nucleotides are TGCGCCAGCAGCTTGAGCCGGAGAAGCTACAATGAGCAGTTCTTC. Translating gives CASSLSRRSYNEQFF. The full variable domain, in which reference TRBV5-1 and TRBJ2-1 provide the parts outside the CDR3, is KAGVTQTPRYLIKTRGQQVTLSCSPISGHRSVSWYQQTPGQGLQFLFEYFSETQRNKGNFPGRFSGRQFSNSRSEMNVSTLELGDSALYLCASSLSRRSYNEQFFGPGTRLTVL.

This clone has a handful of counts. The V and J genes are TRBV19 and TRBJ2-7; the D gene is possibly TRBD1 (5 bases). This CDR3 comprises 14 residues. The germline CDR1 and CDR2 sequences are LNHDA and SQIVND (reference sequence). The V end was cut by 5 bases, the J end by 0 bases, with 11 bases between. Here the CDR3 reads CASSPFRASYEQYF. For the CDR3, the DNA is TGTGCCAGTAGTCCGTTCAGGGCCTCCTACGAGCAGTACTTC.

The chain has TRBV28 and TRBJ1-4; TRBD1 might be the D (6 bases). This CDR3 has 15 amino acids. Trimming took off 8 bases at V and 8 bases at J, with 21 bases between the two ends. CDR1 is MDHEN and CDR2 is SYDVKM in the germline V gene. CDR3 loop: CASGPASGGREKLFF. The CDR3 DNA follows: TGTGCCAGCGGACCCGCCTCGGGGGGGCGGGAAAAACTGTTTTTT. Using reference TRBV28 and TRBJ1-4 for the parts outside the CDR3, the full variable domain is DVKVTQSSRYLVKRTGEKVFLECVQDMDHENMFWYRQDPGLGLRLIYFSYDVKMKEKGDIPEGYSVSREKKERFSLILESASTNQTSMYLCASGPASGGREKLFFGSGTQLSVL.

The DNA of the CDR3 is TGTGCCAGCAGATCTCCCGCCACTGAGCAGTTCTTC. This gives the protein CASRSPATEQFF. This chain connects TRBV6-5 to TRBJ2-1; no firm D call. Trimming removed 6 bases from V and 9 bases from J, with 12 bases in between. Germline values: CDR1 MNHEY, CDR2 SVGAGI. CDR3 size: 12 residues.

The rearrangement joins TRBV7-2 to TRBJ2-2, with 7 positions matching TRBD2. Germline CDR1 reads SGHTA; CDR2 reads FQGNSA. The V segment lost 7 bases and the J segment 5 bases; nucleotides outside the gene matches: 10. CDR3 length equals 15 residues. The CDR3 spells CASTSNREATGELFF. CDR3 in DNA: TGTGCCAGCACGTCCAACCGGGAGGCTACCGGGGAGCTGTTTTTT.

The chain joins TRBV11-2 to TRBJ2-1, with D hard to call. The germline V and J ends were trimmed by 5 bases and 9 bases, with 17 bases remaining between them. The germline V gene has CDR1 SGHAT and CDR2 FQNNGV. This CDR3 has 14 residues. The CDR3 coding sequence is TGTGCCAGCAGCCCCGTGCCAAGTCACGGTGAGCAGTTCTTC. Translation gives CASSPVPSHGEQFF.

The chain couples TRBV4-1 to TRBJ2-1; 7 bases are a match to TRBD2. V was pared by 5 bases and J by 7 bases, with 11 bases of the junction left unmatched. This CDR3 spans 15 amino acids. Germline V lookup: CDR1 MGHRA, CDR2 YSYEKL. CDR3 sequence (DNA): TGCGCCAGCAGCTATTATAGCGGGCGAGGGAATGAGCAGTTCTTC. Translated: CASSYYSGRGNEQFF.

The genes are TRBV19 and TRBJ2-1; tentative D call: TRBD2 (6 bases). The CDR3 runs 15 residues. Per the germline V gene, CDR1 is LNHDA and CDR2 is SQIVND (reference sequence). The V end was cut by 7 bases, the J end by 3 bases, with 16 bases between. This CDR3 reads CASTTTSTYYNEQFF. In nucleotides, the CDR3 is TGTGCCAGTACCACAACTAGCACCTACTACAATGAGCAGTTCTTC.

In its sample, this clone was seen a few times. At one end, the junction sequence differs from germline, possibly due to a read error. This chain joins TRBV7-2 and TRBJ2-7; no reliable D call. The CDR3 runs to 12 residues. Per germline, CDR1 SGHTA and CDR2 FQGNSA. CDR3 coding DNA: TGTGCCAGCAGCCAACCCCTCGCGCGCTTATTCTTC. As protein: CASSQPLARLFF.

The chain recombines TRBV2 with TRBJ2-3; D gene uncertain. The CDR3 extends over 13 amino acids. Germline-derived CDR1 and CDR2 are SNHLY and FYNNEI. V lost 5 bases and J 4 bases, leaving 10 bases between the germline ends. The CDR3 region is CASSLGEADTQYF. The CDR3 coding sequence is TGTGCCAGCAGTCTCGGAGAGGCAGATACGCAGTATTTT.

The genes are TRBV27 and TRBJ2-7; D ambiguous. This CDR3 is built from 13 residues. With 3 bases removed from V and 6 bases from J, the gap between germline ends came to 12 bases. From germline, CDR1 is MNHEY and CDR2 SMNVEV (reference sequence). The CDR3 reads CASSFSRGREQYF. CDR3 DNA: TGTGCCAGCAGTTTTTCCCGCGGTCGCGAGCAGTACTTC.

The gene calls are TRBV2 and TRBJ1-2; D perhaps matches TRBD1 (6 bases). Germline V gene data show CDR1 as SNHLY and CDR2 as FYNNEI. The CDR3 consists of 18 residues. The V end was cut by 7 bases, the J end by 6 bases, with 30 bases between. CDR3 loop: CASTELRGGRGSKNGYTF. The CDR3 DNA sequence: TGTGCCAGCACCGAATTAAGGGGAGGGAGGGGGAGTAAGAATGGCTACACCTTC.

The sample holds many counts of this clone. Other DNA sequences of this sample code for an identical CDR3. The V gene is TRBV30, the J gene TRBJ1-1, with D unclear. Germline CDR1 reads GTSNPN; CDR2 reads SVGIG (reference sequence). This CDR3 is 13 amino acids long. Trimming shortened V by 0 bases and J by 0 bases, and 5 bases separated the two germline ends. The CDR3 DNA is TGTGCCTGGAGTGTAGATGTGAACACTGAAGCTTTCTTT. Protein product: CAWSVDVNTEAFF.

The chain couples TRBV5-1 to TRBJ2-1; D may be TRBD1 or TRBD2 (6 bases each). Per germline, CDR1 SGHRS and CDR2 YFSETQ. The CDR3 sequence is 16 residues long. V dropped 0 bases and J dropped 0 bases, with 10 bases sitting between them. CDR3 nucleotides: TGCGCCAGCAGCTTGGAGGGGGGCCGCTCCTACAATGAGCAGTTCTTC. Its protein product is CASSLEGGRSYNEQFF.

This chain joins TRBV27 and TRBJ2-5; D unresolved. Between the trimmed V and J ends, which lost 1 base and 2 bases, there was a span of 11 bases. Germline CDR1 MNHEY, CDR2 SMNVEV (reference sequence). CDR3 length: 15 amino acids. DNA of the CDR3: TGTGCCAGCAGTTTATGGTTCACACCGCAAGAGACCCAGTACTTC. It is translated as CASSLWFTPQETQYF.